The 9 T cell receptor beta chains below come from one sample, sequenced in a study of control samples from healthy donors and cancer patients. The table came from immunoSEQ multiplex PCR; TCRdb's copy has only in-frame clones and leaves some out. Found here are about 28,000 clones, about nine tenths of them singletons; the top ten hold approximately 12%. Sequencing was done on a sample of PBMCs. These receptors were collected from a man aged 50 or older with lung cancer.

V and J are TRBV5-4 and TRBJ2-5; the D is unclear. V gave up 4 bases and J gave up 1 base, with 17 bases separating them. The CDR3 consists of 16 residues. Looked up from germline, CDR1 is SGHNT and CDR2 is YYREEE (reference sequence). CDR3 in DNA: TGTGCCAGCAGCCCTGGGCCGGGTCGGCGCCAAGAGACCCAGTACTTC. Encoded protein: CASSPGPGRRQETQYF.

V gene TRBV11-3 combines with J gene TRBJ2-7, with 12 bases matching TRBD2. CDR1 and CDR2 (germline): SGHNT, YENEEA. The V gene end was trimmed by 1 base and the J gene end by 3 bases; junction bases not matched to a gene: 1. The CDR3 is 15 amino acids. The CDR3 loop is CASSLGLAGDYEQYF. In DNA, the CDR3 is TGTGCCAGCAGCTTAGGACTAGCGGGGGACTACGAGCAGTACTTC. The full variable domain, completed using reference TRBV11-3 and TRBJ2-7, is EAGVVQSPRYKIIEKKQPVAFWCNPISGHNTLYWYLQNLGQGPELLIRYENEEAVDDSQLPKDRFSAERLKGVDSTLKIQPAELGDSAVYLCASSLGLAGDYEQYFGPGTRLTVT.

The chain has TRBV27 and TRBJ1-3; TRBD1 is a possible D gene (6 bases). CDR1 and CDR2 from the germline V gene are MNHEY and SMNVEV (reference sequence). This CDR3 region has 15 residues. The V and J ends lost 11 bases and 3 bases respectively, with 20 bases between them. CDR3 loop: CAATGKKYFGNTIYF. As DNA, the CDR3 is TGTGCCGCCACAGGGAAAAAATACTTTGGAAACACCATATATTTT.

CDR3 nucleotides: TGTGCCTCCTCCGGGACAGGAAACACCGGGGAGCTGTTTTTT. This gives the protein CASSGTGNTGELFF. The J gene is TRBJ2-2, the V gene TRBV18; 8 bases line up with TRBD1. The V segment lost 11 bases and the J segment 2 bases; nucleotides outside the gene matches: 7. The germline gives CDR1 KGHSH, CDR2 LQKENI. The CDR3 is 14 residues long.

This clone appeared once. A much larger clone differs from this one at a single base, so this may be a read error. The sample holds other DNA sequences that translate to the same CDR3. The chain joins TRBV9 to TRBJ1-2; D ambiguous. CDR1 SGDLS and CDR2 YYNGEE come from the germline V gene. The CDR3 runs to 15 residues. In nucleotides, the CDR3 is TGTGCCAGCAGCGTAGAGGGCCGATCTAACTATGGCTACACTTTC. Residues: CASSVEGRSNYGYTF.

This clone was recorded once. The chain employs TRBV7-3 and TRBJ2-7; D might be TRBD1 or TRBD2, each matching 6 bases. The CDR3 consists of 16 residues. The ends were cut back, 4 bases at V and 3 bases at J, with 19 bases in the middle. In germline, CDR1 is SGHTA, CDR2 FQGTGA. CDR3 in DNA: TGTGCCAGCAGCTCGGAGGGACACGTCCCAAACTACGAGCAGTACTTC. It is translated as CASSSEGHVPNYEQYF.

The chain combines TRBV6-5 with TRBJ1-2, with 9 bases lining up with TRBD1. The CDR3 contains 15 residues. Looked up from germline, CDR1 is MNHEY and CDR2 is SVGAGI. Trimming cost V 0 bases and J 8 bases; bases outside gene matches: 7. CDR3 sequence reads: CASSYSSGTGRGYTF. CDR3 DNA sequence: TGTGCCAGCAGTTACTCGTCTGGGACAGGGCGCGGCTACACCTTC.

The count of this clone is one. The chain is built from TRBV9 and TRBJ2-1, with D maybe TRBD1 (8 bases). The CDR3 length is 15 residues. Germline lookup yields CDR1 SGDLS and CDR2 YYNGEE. Trimming shortened V by 0 bases and J by 4 bases, and 11 bases separated the two germline ends. CDR3 nucleotides: TGTGCCAGCAGCGTAGACAGGGGGGGATACAATGAGCAGTTCTTC. It encodes CASSVDRGGYNEQFF.

The chain employs TRBV5-8 and TRBJ1-3; D is perhaps TRBD1 (6 bases). With 5 bases removed from V and 0 bases from J, the gap between germline ends came to 12 bases. CDR1 SGHTS and CDR2 YDEGEE come from the germline V gene. There are 15 residues in the CDR3. This CDR3 reads CASSSGGLSGNTIYF. CDR3 nucleotide sequence: TGTGCCAGCAGTTCGGGGGGGCTCTCTGGAAACACCATATATTTT.